The 10 T cell receptor beta chains below all came from one sample that was sequenced in a study of OX40 agonist ivuxolimab in advanced cancers. TCRdb keeps only in-frame clones here, not all; method: immunoSEQ multiplex PCR. The data contain some 33,000 clones, roughly nine tenths of them singletons. Sample: CD4+ or CD8+ T cells sorted from blood, taken in a trial of the OX40 agonist ivuxolimab. The receptors here all came from an adult with an advanced solid tumor such as melanoma, head and neck, liver or kidney cancer.

The chain recombines TRBV4-1 with TRBJ1-5; D may be TRBD1 (5 bases). V was trimmed by 5 bases and J by 7 bases, leaving 15 bases between them. The germline gives CDR1 MGHRA, CDR2 YSYEKL. The CDR3 has 14 residues. As DNA, the CDR3 is TGCGCCAGCAGCGGGGGTAAATCGGAACAGCCCCAGCATTTT. This sequence encodes CASSGGKSEQPQHF.

Here the CDR3 DNA reads TGTGCCAGCAGTTTAGGGTACGAGCAGTACTTC. This sequence encodes CASSLGYEQYF. This rearrangement joins TRBV27 to TRBJ2-7; D unclear. Trimming took off 2 bases at V and 4 bases at J, with 3 bases between the two ends. The CDR3 loop spans 11 amino acids. Germline V gene data show CDR1 as MNHEY and CDR2 as SMNVEV (reference sequence).

The chain has TRBV6-5 and TRBJ2-7; 7 bases map to TRBD2. V lost 0 bases to trimming and J lost 7 bases; unmatched junction nucleotides: 3. Germline-derived CDR1 and CDR2 are MNHEY and SVGAGI. CDR3 length: 13 amino acids. This CDR3 is CASSYSLGGEQYF. The CDR3 DNA reads as TGTGCCAGCAGTTACTCTTTGGGAGGGGAGCAGTACTTC.

The V call is TRBV4-1, the J call TRBJ2-7, with 7 bases fitting TRBD2. With 5 bases clipped from V and 1 base from J, the junction kept 8 bases outside the gene matches. This CDR3 spans 15 amino acids. The germline gives CDR1 MGHRA, CDR2 YSYEKL. The CDR3 loop is CASSSVDSGSYEQYF. DNA of the CDR3: TGCGCCAGCAGCTCCGTCGATAGCGGGTCCTACGAGCAGTACTTC.

This chain uses TRBV7-2 with TRBJ1-5; weak D call: TRBD1 (5 bases). Germline loops: CDR1 SGHTA, CDR2 FQGNSA. V was pared by 6 bases and J by 7 bases, with 10 bases between. The CDR3 has 12 residues. This chain's CDR3 is CASSQWGQPQHF. The CDR3 DNA is TGTGCCAGCAGTCAGTGGGGGCAGCCCCAGCATTTT. Full variable domain (rest looked up from reference TRBV7-2 and TRBJ1-5): GAGVSQSPSNKVTEKGKDVELRCDPISGHTALYWYRQSLGQGLEFLIYFQGNSAPDKSGLPSDRFSAERTGGSVSTLTIQRTQQEDSAVYLCASSQWGQPQHFGDGTRLSIL.

The chain is built from TRBV11-2 and TRBJ2-5; D is undetermined. The CDR3 spans 12 residues. Looked up from germline, CDR1 is SGHAT and CDR2 is FQNNGV. Trimming pared 5 bases from V and 0 bases from J, leaving 4 bases between. The DNA for the CDR3 is TGTGCCAGCAGCCCGTACCAAGAGACCCAGTACTTC. This encodes CASSPYQETQYF.

The count of this clone is one. The chain carries TRBV27 and TRBJ2-1; 8 positions match TRBD1. This CDR3 contains 14 residues. The trim removed 6 bases at V and 10 bases at J, leaving 11 bases unmatched. Germline CDR1 MNHEY, CDR2 SMNVEV (reference sequence). The CDR3 is CASSLWTGTGEQFF. The CDR3 DNA reads as TGTGCCAGCAGCCTATGGACAGGGACTGGCGAGCAGTTCTTC.

The rearrangement uses TRBV28 and TRBJ2-3, with TRBD1 matching over 7 bases. The germline CDR1 and CDR2 sequences are MDHEN and SYDVKM. V lost 5 bases and J lost 1; bases outside the gene matches: 12. The CDR3 extends over 17 amino acids. The CDR3 nucleotides read TGTGCCAGCAGTGGGACAGTCACCCGGTGGGGCACAGATACGCAGTATTTT. Its protein product is CASSGTVTRWGTDTQYF.

This chain uses TRBV5-4 with TRBJ2-7; no definite D call. V was shortened by 0 bases and J by 1 base, with 8 bases between the two germline ends. The CDR3 extends over 14 amino acids. In germline, CDR1 is SGHNT, CDR2 YYREEE (reference sequence). CDR3 bases: TGTGCCAGCAGCTTGGCGGCCGGTTCCTACGAGCAGTACTTC. Amino acid sequence: CASSLAAGSYEQYF.

This chain joins TRBV10-3 and TRBJ2-1, with TRBD1 identical over 8 bases. The V gene's germline CDR1 is ENHRY and CDR2 SYGVKD. CDR3 length: 13 amino acids. The junction had 2 bases not matched to a gene; V was cut back by 8 bases and J by 2 bases. The DNA for the CDR3 is TGTGCCATCGGACAGGGTGCCTACAATGAGCAGTTCTTC. This gives the protein CAIGQGAYNEQFF.